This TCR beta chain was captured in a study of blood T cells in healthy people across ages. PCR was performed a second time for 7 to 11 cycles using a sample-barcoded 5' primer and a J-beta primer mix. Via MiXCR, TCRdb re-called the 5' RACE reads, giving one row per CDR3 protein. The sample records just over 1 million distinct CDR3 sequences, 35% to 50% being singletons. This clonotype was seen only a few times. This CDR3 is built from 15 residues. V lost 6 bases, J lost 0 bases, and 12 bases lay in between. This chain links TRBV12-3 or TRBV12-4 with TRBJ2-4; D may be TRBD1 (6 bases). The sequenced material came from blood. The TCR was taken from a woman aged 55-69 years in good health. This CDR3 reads CASRPRDTAKNIQYF. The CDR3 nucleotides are TGTGCCAGCAGACCCCGGGACACAGCCAAAAACATTCAGTACTTC.